Here is one T cell receptor beta chain with its context. Its specificity is not known. These data originate in a study of vaccination effects on CD4 cells after COVID-19. Measured with immunoSEQ multiplex PCR; TCRdb has only the in-frame clones, and not every one. The repertoire includes around 30,000 clones, about 62% of them detected once, and approximately 10% sits in the top ten. V lost 5 bases and J lost 2, with 11 bases in between. CDR3 size: 14 residues. Germline V lookup: CDR1 SGHKS, CDR2 YYEKEE (reference sequence). Once cultured for roughly ten days, the cells underwent separation to obtain CD4+ T cells.

This sequence originates from a human donor who received a COVID-19 vaccine. The chain carries TRBV5-5 and TRBJ1-5; D possibly corresponds to TRBD1 (5 bases). The starting material was CD4+ T cells from PBMCs cultured without peptide, obtained before COVID-19 vaccination. The CDR3, as DNA: TGTGCCAGCAGTTGGGGAGGGGGCAATCAGCCCCAGCATTTT. As protein: CASSWGGGNQPQHF.